This T cell receptor (beta chain) was found in a study of cytomegalovirus exposure and HLA in healthy donors. Overall study: The Caucasian-associated ancestry cluster contained about 80% of the approximately 420 genotyped donors.

PCR employed 60 Vbeta and 13 Jbeta primers. This table comes from immunoSEQ multiplex PCR, and its TCRdb copy is limited to in-frame clones, with some not included. This sample has tens of thousands of clones; 6.5% to 8% occur once, and the top ten carry about 2.3%. This clone was counted a few times. The CDR3 runs to 14 residues. Trimming stripped 5 bases from V and 4 bases from J, with 15 bases between. CDR1 and CDR2 (germline): LNHDA, SQIVND (reference sequence). The chain has TRBV19 and TRBJ2-7, with D maybe TRBD2 (6 bases). The clonotype comes from a man aged 50 or older in good health and CMV-seronegative. Sequencing was done on a sample of PBMCs. The CDR3 sequence: CASSLQGGEYEQYF. The CDR3 nucleotides read TGTGCCAGTAGTCTTCAGGGCGGGGAGTACGAGCAGTACTTC.